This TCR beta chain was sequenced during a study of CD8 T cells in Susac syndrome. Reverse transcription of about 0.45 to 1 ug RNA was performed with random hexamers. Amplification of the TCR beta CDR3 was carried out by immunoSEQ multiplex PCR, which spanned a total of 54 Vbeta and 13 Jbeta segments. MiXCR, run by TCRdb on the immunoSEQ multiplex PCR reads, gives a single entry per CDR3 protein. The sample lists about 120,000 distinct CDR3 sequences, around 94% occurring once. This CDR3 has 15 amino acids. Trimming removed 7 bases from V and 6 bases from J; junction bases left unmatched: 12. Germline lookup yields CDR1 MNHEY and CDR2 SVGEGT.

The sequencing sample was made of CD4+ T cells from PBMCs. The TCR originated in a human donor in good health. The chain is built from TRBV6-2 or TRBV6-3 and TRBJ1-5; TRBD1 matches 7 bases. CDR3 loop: CASTPVEGAFQPQHF. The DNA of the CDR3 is TGTGCCAGCACCCCCGTAGAGGGGGCGTTTCAGCCCCAGCATTTT.